This T cell receptor beta chain was retrieved from a study of blood T cells in healthy people across ages. Next came a second PCR, run for about 7 to 12 cycles, which used a sample-barcoded 5' primer along with a J-beta primer mix. Every individual sample yielded 2.5 million or more paired-end reads (each containing CDR3). A single record per CDR3 protein comes from TCRdb applying MiXCR to the 5' RACE reads. The sample lists around 1,000,000 distinct CDR3 sequences, around two fifths occurring once. Regarding the study as a whole: Unsorted PBMCs ruled out conclusive naive versus antigen-experienced comparison. Older age went with lower TCR beta diversity per million T cells, in a roughly linear way. Higher diversity and more naive CD4+ cells were features of long-lived donors, compared to aged donors.

Ten or more counts support this clonotype. Its antigen is as yet unknown. The germline gives CDR1 SEHNR, CDR2 FQNEAQ (reference sequence). The CDR3 loop spans 15 amino acids. Trimming shortened V by 6 bases and J by 4 bases, and 17 bases separated the two germline ends. The rearrangement links TRBV7-9 to TRBJ2-3; a possible D gene is TRBD2 (6 bases). Sequenced: blood. This receptor was identified in a young man in good health. CDR3 region: CASSQNLGGADTQYF. CDR3 nucleotides: TGTGCCAGCAGTCAAAACCTCGGCGGGGCAGATACGCAGTATTTT.